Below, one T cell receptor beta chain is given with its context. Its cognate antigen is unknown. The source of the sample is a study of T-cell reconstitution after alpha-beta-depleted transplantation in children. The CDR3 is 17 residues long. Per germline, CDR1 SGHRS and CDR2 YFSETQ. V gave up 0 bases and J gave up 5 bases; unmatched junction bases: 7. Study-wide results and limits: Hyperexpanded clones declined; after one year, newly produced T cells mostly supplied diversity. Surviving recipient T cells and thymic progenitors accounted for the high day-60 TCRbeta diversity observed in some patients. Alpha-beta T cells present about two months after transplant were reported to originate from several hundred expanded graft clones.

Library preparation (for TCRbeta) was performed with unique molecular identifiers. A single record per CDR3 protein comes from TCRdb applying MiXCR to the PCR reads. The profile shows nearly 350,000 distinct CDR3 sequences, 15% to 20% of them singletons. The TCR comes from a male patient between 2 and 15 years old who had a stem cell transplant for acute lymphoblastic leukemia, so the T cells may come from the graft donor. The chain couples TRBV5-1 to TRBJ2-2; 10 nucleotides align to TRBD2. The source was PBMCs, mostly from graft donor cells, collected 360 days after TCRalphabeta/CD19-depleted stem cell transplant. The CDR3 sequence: CASSLEPSGRNTGELFF. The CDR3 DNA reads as TGCGCCAGCAGCTTGGAACCTAGCGGGAGAAATACCGGGGAGCTGTTTTTT.